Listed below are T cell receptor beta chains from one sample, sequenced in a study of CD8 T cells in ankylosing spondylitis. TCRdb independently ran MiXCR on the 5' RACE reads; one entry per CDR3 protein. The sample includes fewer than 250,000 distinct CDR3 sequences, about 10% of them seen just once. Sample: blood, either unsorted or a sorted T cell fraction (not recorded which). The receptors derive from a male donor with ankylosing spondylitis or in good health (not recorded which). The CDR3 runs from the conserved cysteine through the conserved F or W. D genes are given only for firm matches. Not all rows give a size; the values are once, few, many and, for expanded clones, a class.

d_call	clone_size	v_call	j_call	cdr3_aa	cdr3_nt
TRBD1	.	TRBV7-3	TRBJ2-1	CASSGPGQGFREQFF	TGTGCCAGCAGTGGACCGGGACAGGGATTTCGTGAGCAGTTCTTC
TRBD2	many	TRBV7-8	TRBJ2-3	CASFSSGGRTDTQYF	TGTGCCAGCTTTTCGTCGGGGGGGCGGACAGATACGCAGTATTTT
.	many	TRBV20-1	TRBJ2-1	CSARQNEQFF	TGCAGTGCTAGACAGAATGAGCAGTTCTTC
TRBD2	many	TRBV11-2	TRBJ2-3	CASSAGLAGKYTQYF	TGTGCCAGCAGCGCGGGGTTAGCGGGGAAGTATACGCAGTATTTT
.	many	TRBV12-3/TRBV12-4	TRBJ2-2	CASSDDWGAPGELFF	TGTGCCAGCTCCGATGATTGGGGGGCCCCCGGGGAGCTGTTTTTT
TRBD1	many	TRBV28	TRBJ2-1	CASSSQGASGYNEQFF	TGTGCCAGCAGTTCACAGGGGGCTTCAGGCTACAATGAGCAGTTCTTC
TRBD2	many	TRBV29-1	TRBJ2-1	CSVITSGGYNEQFF	TGCAGCGTGATTACTAGCGGGGGATACAATGAGCAGTTCTTC
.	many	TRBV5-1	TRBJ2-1	CASSLESPGGDDEQFF	TGCGCCAGCAGCTTGGAATCGCCTGGGGGAGACGATGAGCAGTTCTTC
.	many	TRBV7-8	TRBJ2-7	CASTQGRSAYEQYF	TGTGCCAGCACCCAGGGGAGGAGCGCCTACGAGCAGTACTTC
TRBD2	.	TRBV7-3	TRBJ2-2	CASSFTSDTGELFF	TGTGCCAGCAGCTTTACTAGCGACACCGGGGAGCTGTTTTTT
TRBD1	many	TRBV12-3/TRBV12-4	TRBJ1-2	CASTPGTGGPLSNYGYTF	TGTGCCAGCACCCCGGGGACAGGGGGTCCCTTGTCTAACTATGGCTACACCTTC
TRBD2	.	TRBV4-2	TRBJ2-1	CASSQHESSGALSSYNEQFF	TGTGCCAGCAGCCAACACGAGTCTAGCGGGGCACTCAGCTCCTACAATGAGCAGTTCTTC
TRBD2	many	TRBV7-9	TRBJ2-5	CASSSGLARETQYF	TGTGCCAGCAGCTCAGGACTAGCGCGAGAGACCCAGTACTTC
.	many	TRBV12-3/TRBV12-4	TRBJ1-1	CASSLGLQTEAFF	TGTGCCAGCAGTTTAGGGTTACAGACTGAAGCTTTCTTT
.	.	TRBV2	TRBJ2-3	CASSEDRTGYF	TGTGCCAGCAGTGAGGATCGGACGGGGTATTTT
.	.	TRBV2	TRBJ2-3	CASSEEIQGLDTQYF	TGTGCCAGCAGTGAAGAGATCCAGGGTTTAGATACGCAGTATTTT
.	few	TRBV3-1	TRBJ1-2	CASSHRGRNTF	TGTGCCAGCAGCCACAGGGGACGCAACACCTTC
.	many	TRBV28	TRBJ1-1	CASRTGSSRVAFF	TGTGCCAGCAGAACAGGATCTTCTCGGGTGGCTTTCTTT
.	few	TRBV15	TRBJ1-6	CATSLGRRQNSPLHF	TGTGCCACCAGCCTAGGGAGACGGCAGAATTCACCCCTCCACTTT
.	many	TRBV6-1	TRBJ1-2	CASSEQGPNYGYTF	TGTGCCAGCAGTGAGCAGGGACCTAACTATGGCTACACCTTC
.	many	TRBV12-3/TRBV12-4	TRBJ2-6	CASSPTGTGANVLTF	TGTGCCAGCAGCCCCACAGGTACTGGGGCCAACGTCCTGACTTTC
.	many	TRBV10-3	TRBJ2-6	CAISETSHPSSGANVLTF	TGTGCCATCAGTGAGACGTCACACCCTTCTTCTGGGGCCAACGTCCTGACTTTC
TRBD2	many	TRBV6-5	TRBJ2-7	CASSYSERGQTYEQYF	TGTGCCAGCAGTTACTCGGAGCGGGGCCAAACCTACGAGCAGTACTTC
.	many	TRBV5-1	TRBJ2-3	CASSARRDTQYF	TGCGCCAGCAGCGCCCGACGAGATACGCAGTATTTT
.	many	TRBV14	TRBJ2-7	CASSRDLMESYEQYF	TGTGCCAGCAGCCGCGACCTCATGGAGTCCTACGAGCAGTACTTC
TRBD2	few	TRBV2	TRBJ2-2	CASSGLAATGELFF	TGTGCCAGCAGTGGGCTAGCGGCCACCGGGGAGCTGTTTTTT
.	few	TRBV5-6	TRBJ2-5	CAGQKSGDQETQYF	TGTGCCGGACAAAAATCAGGGGACCAAGAGACCCAGTACTTC
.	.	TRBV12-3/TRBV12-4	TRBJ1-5	CASSLGGGLWNQPQHF	TGTGCCAGCAGTTTAGGGGGGGGCTTGTGGAATCAGCCCCAGCATTTT
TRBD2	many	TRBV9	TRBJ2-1	CASSVNGGGGHNEQFF	TGTGCCAGCAGCGTAAACGGCGGGGGAGGACACAATGAGCAGTTCTTC
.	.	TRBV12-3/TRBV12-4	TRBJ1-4	CASRKTATNEKLFF	TGTGCCAGCAGAAAAACTGCAACTAATGAAAAACTGTTTTTT
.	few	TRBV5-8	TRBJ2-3	CASSLAPDSNTDTQYF	TGTGCCAGCAGCTTGGCCCCCGATTCCAACACAGATACGCAGTATTTT
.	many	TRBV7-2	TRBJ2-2	CASSFGANTGELFF	TGTGCCAGCAGCTTTGGGGCGAACACCGGGGAGCTGTTTTTT
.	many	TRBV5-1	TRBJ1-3	CASSLAGYRSKGLSGNTIYF	TGCGCCAGCAGCTTGGCCGGATACAGGAGTAAAGGCCTCTCTGGAAACACCATATATTTT
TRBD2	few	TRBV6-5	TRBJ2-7	CASSSSGTSVEQYF	TGTGCCAGCAGTTCGTCCGGGACTAGCGTCGAGCAGTACTTC
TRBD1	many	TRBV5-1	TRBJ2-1	CASSLDRGRNEQFF	TGCGCCAGCAGCTTGGACAGGGGGCGGAATGAGCAGTTCTTC
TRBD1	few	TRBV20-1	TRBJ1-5	CSATQGAKPQHF	TGCAGTGCGACTCAGGGGGCCAAGCCCCAGCATTTT
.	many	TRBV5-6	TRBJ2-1	CASSLYHQGPYNEQFF	TGTGCCAGCAGCCTGTACCATCAGGGCCCCTACAATGAGCAGTTCTTC
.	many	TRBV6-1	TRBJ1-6	CASRRGDGNSPLHF	TGTGCCAGCAGGAGAGGGGACGGGAATTCACCCCTCCACTTT
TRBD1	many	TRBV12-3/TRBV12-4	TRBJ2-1	CASTPDRGREQFF	TGTGCCAGCACCCCGGACAGGGGGCGTGAGCAGTTCTTC
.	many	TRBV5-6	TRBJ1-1	CASSPNKTEAFF	TGTGCCAGCAGCCCAAATAAGACTGAAGCTTTCTTT
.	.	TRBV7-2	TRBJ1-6	CASSLRVGESPLHF	TGTGCCAGCAGCTTAAGAGTCGGGGAGTCACCCCTCCACTTT
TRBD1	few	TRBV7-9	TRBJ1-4	CASSLYLQGAEKLFF	TGTGCCAGCAGCTTATATCTACAGGGGGCTGAAAAACTGTTTTTT
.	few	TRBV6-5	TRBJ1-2	CASSYSASQRIYGYTF	TGTGCCAGCAGTTACTCTGCCAGTCAGAGGATCTATGGCTACACCTTC
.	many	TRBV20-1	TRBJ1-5	CSASNRVNQPQHF	TGCAGTGCTAGTAACAGGGTCAATCAGCCCCAGCATTTT
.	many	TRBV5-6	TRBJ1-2	CASSSTGAESYGYTF	TGTGCCAGCAGCTCCACCGGGGCAGAGAGCTATGGCTACACCTTC
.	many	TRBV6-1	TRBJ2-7	CASSGGAYYEQYF	TGTGCCAGCAGTGGGGGGGCCTACTACGAGCAGTACTTC
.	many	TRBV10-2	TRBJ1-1	CASGNYKNTEAFF	TGCGCCAGCGGAAATTACAAGAACACTGAAGCTTTCTTT
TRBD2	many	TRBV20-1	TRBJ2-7	CSVERASGGYEQYF	TGCAGTGTCGAGAGGGCCAGCGGGGGCTACGAGCAGTACTTC
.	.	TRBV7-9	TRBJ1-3	CASSSRPPGAGNTIYF	TGTGCCAGCAGCTCGCGACCCCCGGGCGCCGGAAACACCATATATTTT
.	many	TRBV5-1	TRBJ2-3	CASSLLGGQRDTDTQYF	TGCGCCAGCAGCTTGTTGGGGGGCCAGCGGGACACAGATACGCAGTATTTT
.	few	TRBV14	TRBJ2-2	CASSRQSTGELFF	TGTGCCAGCAGTCGACAGAGCACCGGGGAGCTGTTTTTT
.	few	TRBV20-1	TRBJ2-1	CSGGESSYNEQFF	TGCAGTGGGGGAGAGAGCTCCTACAATGAGCAGTTCTTC
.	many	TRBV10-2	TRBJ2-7	CASSESGGRAYEQYF	TGCGCCAGCAGTGAGTCAGGGGGGCGAGCATACGAGCAGTACTTC